The rows below give T cell receptor beta chains drawn from one sample of a study of T cells in Graves' hyperthyroidism and ophthalmopathy. TCRdb re-called the multiplex PCR reads through MiXCR, storing one row per CDR3 protein. The sample yields hundreds of thousands of distinct CDR3 sequences, roughly 46% seen once. Input material: peripheral blood or thyroid tissue (not recorded which). These receptors all stem from an adult man with Graves' disease, either hyperthyroidism or ophthalmopathy (not recorded which). CDR3s include the opening cysteine and the closing phenylalanine or tryptophan. The order of the fields is CDR3 length, J gene, clone size, V gene, D gene, CDR3 DNA, CDR3 protein. D genes are given only for firm matches. Some rows mark clone size as missing; the rest say once, few, many or name a class of expanded clone.

13 | TRBJ2-5 | . | TRBV14 | . | TGTGCCAGCAGCCAAAATCGGGGGGAGACCCAGTACTTC | CASSQNRGETQYF
16 | TRBJ1-1 | . | TRBV4-1 | . | TGTGCCAGCAGCCAATCGGCCCAGACAGCGAACACTGAAGCTTTCTTT | CASSQSAQTANTEAFF
16 | TRBJ1-2 | . | TRBV5-1 | TRBD1 | TGCGCCAGCAGCTCTACCGGACAGGGCGGTGAGGATGGCTACACCTTC | CASSSTGQGGEDGYTF
13 | TRBJ1-3 | few | TRBV20-1 | TRBD1 | TGCAGTGCAACGACAGGGTATGGAAACACCATATATTTT | CSATTGYGNTIYF
13 | TRBJ1-2 | . | TRBV20-1 | . | TGCAGTGCTAGAGATCCTGGGTTCTATGGCTACACCTTC | CSARDPGFYGYTF
14 | TRBJ2-7 | many | TRBV7-9 | . | TGTGCCAGCAGCTTAGGGCAGGGGTTATACGAGCAGTACTTC | CASSLGQGLYEQYF
15 | TRBJ1-5 | . | TRBV24-1 | . | TGTGCCACCAGTGCAGTGGGGGAGTACCAAGAGACCCAGCATTTT | CATSAVGEYQETQHF
13 | TRBJ2-5 | . | TRBV29-1 | . | TGCAGCGTTGATACGACAGCACAAGAGACCCAGTACTTC | CSVDTTAQETQYF
14 | TRBJ1-2 | few | TRBV2 | TRBD1 | TGTGCCAGCAGCCCGCAGGGGGCCATCTATGGCTACACCTTC | CASSPQGAIYGYTF
13 | TRBJ1-2 | . | TRBV9 | . | TGTGCCAGCAGTGACTCTCAGCAGGAGGGCTACACCTTC | CASSDSQQEGYTF
16 | TRBJ2-7 | . | TRBV7-9 | TRBD2 | TGTGCCAGCAGCTTAAGCGGGACTAGCGGGGGCTACGAGCAGTACTTC | CASSLSGTSGGYEQYF